Presented here are 10 T cell receptor beta chains from one specimen sequenced in a study of shared clonotypes between healthy human individuals (dated by TCRdb to about 2020). CD8 naive samples were CD45RO-negative cells positively selected for CCR7, giving a CD45RA+CCR7+ population that excluded TemRA cells. The library came from the immunoSEQ multiplex PCR assay. In its TCRdb copy, this immuneACCESS table keeps in-frame sequences only and misses some clones. Where compared with another copy, unresolved V genes explain less than half of these, and the others have no known cause. A total of around 2.1 million clones appear in this sample, 85% to 95% of them only once. The ten largest clonotypes hold roughly 1.8% of the sample. Sequenced material: naive CD8+ T cells from PBMCs. Explained via the paper, the cell subset or site label denotes: CD45RA+CCR7+. The origin of the receptors is a young man in good health. Some clones in this sample may be carry-over from other donors' samples.

CDR3 nucleotide sequence: TGTGCCAGTAGTTCCGGGACAGGGAGCTATGGCTACACCTTC. Protein sequence: CASSSGTGSYGYTF. J is TRBJ1-2 and V is TRBV19, with 9 positions matching TRBD1. Germline lookup yields CDR1 LNHDA and CDR2 SQIVND (reference sequence). V shed 5 bases and J 4 bases; nucleotides not matched to a gene: 5. The length of the CDR3 is 14 residues.

The V call is TRBV4-1, the J call TRBJ2-3, with D unclear. This CDR3 comprises 16 residues. With 4 bases removed from V and 3 bases from J, the gap between germline ends came to 17 bases. Germline CDR1 reads MGHRA; CDR2 reads YSYEKL. CDR3 bases: TGCGCCAGCAGCCGAGAGTCACAGAGGCCGACAGATACGCAGTATTTT. Translating it yields CASSRESQRPTDTQYF.

The CDR3 loop reads CASSNSHRENYEQYF. Here the CDR3 DNA reads TGTGCCAGCAGTAATTCGCACAGGGAGAACTACGAGCAGTACTTC. The chain combines TRBV6-1 with TRBJ2-7; perhaps TRBD1 as D (6 bases). Germline V gives CDR1 MNHNS, CDR2 SASEGT. CDR3 size: 15 residues. Trimming took off 5 bases at V and 3 bases at J, with 17 bases between the two ends.

V is TRBV9 and J is TRBJ2-2, with 7 nucleotides matching TRBD2. Trimming cost V 5 bases and J 8 bases; bases outside gene matches: 12. The CDR3 covers 15 residues. The germline V gene encodes CDR1 SGDLS and CDR2 YYNGEE. The CDR3 reads CASSPSGGRSGELFF. The CDR3 DNA sequence: TGTGCCAGCAGTCCCTCCGGGGGGAGGTCGGGGGAGCTGTTTTTT.

The rearrangement links TRBV7-9 to TRBJ2-2; the D gene could be TRBD1 or TRBD2 (5 bases each). The CDR3 is made up of 17 amino acids. V gave up 5 bases and J gave up 6 bases, with 22 bases separating them. Germline V CDR1 and CDR2: SEHNR, FQNEAQ (reference sequence). The CDR3 DNA follows: TGTGCCAGCAGCGCCATGCAGGGACCCTCTCCCCCCGGGGAGCTGTTTTTT. Its translation: CASSAMQGPSPPGELFF.

V usage is TRBV4-3 and J usage is TRBJ2-7; weak D call: TRBD2 (6 bases). This CDR3 has 15 residues. The germline gives CDR1 LGHNA, CDR2 YSLEER. V lost 0 bases and J lost 4, with 13 bases in between. CDR3 nucleotides: TGCGCCAGCAGCCAAGACCTGTTCGGGGGTTACGAGCAGTACTTC. Protein sequence: CASSQDLFGGYEQYF.

The J gene is TRBJ2-1, the V gene TRBV2; TRBD1 matches at 10 bases. The CDR3 is made up of 18 amino acids. The trim removed 4 bases at V and 0 bases at J, leaving 9 bases unmatched. Per the germline V gene, CDR1 is SNHLY and CDR2 is FYNNEI. CDR3 DNA: TGTGCCAGCAGTGTTGTTCGCGGGGACAGGGGCTCCTACAATGAGCAGTTCTTC. It codes for CASSVVRGDRGSYNEQFF.

The chain is built from TRBV4-3 and TRBJ2-7; D might be TRBD1 or TRBD2, each matching 6 bases. V was shortened by 4 bases and J by 5 bases, with 15 bases between the two germline ends. This CDR3 region has 14 residues. Germline CDR1 LGHNA, CDR2 YSLEER. CDR3 nucleotides: TGCGCCAGCAGCCTTCAAAGAAGGGGGGACGAGCAGTACTTC. Translation gives CASSLQRRGDEQYF.

The rearrangement links TRBV5-1 to TRBJ1-1; D gene unclear. Trimming pared 4 bases from V and 3 bases from J, leaving 19 bases between. Germline loops: CDR1 SGHRS, CDR2 YFSETQ. This CDR3 region has 16 residues. The DNA for the CDR3 is TGCGCCAGCAGCCCCCGTCTCGGGTCAAGGGACACTGAAGCTTTCTTT. The encoded protein is CASSPRLGSRDTEAFF.

The rearrangement uses TRBV7-8 and TRBJ1-4, with 10 bases identical to TRBD1. Per germline, CDR1 SGHVS and CDR2 FQNEAQ. The CDR3 extends over 17 amino acids. V lost 1 base, J lost 7 bases, and 9 bases stayed unmatched. This CDR3 reads CASSLVTPGTGVEKLFF. CDR3 DNA sequence: TGTGCCAGCAGCTTAGTGACCCCCGGGACAGGGGTTGAAAAACTGTTTTTT.